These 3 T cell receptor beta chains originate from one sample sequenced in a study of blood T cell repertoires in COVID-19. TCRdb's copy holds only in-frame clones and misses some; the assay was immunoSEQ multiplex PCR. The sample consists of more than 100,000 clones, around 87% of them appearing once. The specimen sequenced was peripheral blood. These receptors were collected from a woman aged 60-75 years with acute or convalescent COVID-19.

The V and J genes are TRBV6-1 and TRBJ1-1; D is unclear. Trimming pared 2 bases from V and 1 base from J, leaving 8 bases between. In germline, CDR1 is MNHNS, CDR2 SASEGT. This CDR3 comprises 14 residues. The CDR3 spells CASSEKPRNTEAFF. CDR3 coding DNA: TGTGCCAGCAGTGAAAAGCCACGGAACACTGAAGCTTTCTTT.

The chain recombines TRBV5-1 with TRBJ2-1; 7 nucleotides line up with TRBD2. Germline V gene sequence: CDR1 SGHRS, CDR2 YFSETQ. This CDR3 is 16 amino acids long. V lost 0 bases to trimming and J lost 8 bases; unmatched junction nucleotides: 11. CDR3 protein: CASSLGAWSGTDEQFF. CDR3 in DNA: TGCGCCAGCAGCTTGGGGGCGTGGAGCGGGACCGATGAGCAGTTCTTC.

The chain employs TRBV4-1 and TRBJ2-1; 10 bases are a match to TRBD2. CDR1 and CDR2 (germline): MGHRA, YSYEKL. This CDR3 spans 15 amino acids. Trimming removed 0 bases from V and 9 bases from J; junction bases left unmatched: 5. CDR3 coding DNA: TGCGCCAGCAGCCAAGAGTCTAGCGGGAGCATTGAGCAGTTCTTC. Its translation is CASSQESSGSIEQFF.